What follows are 4 T cell receptor beta chains derived from one specimen sequenced in a study of T cell clonality in common variable immunodeficiency. Study-wide results and caveats: Common variable immunodeficiency TCR beta sequences reportedly had fewer deletions and N-nucleotide insertions.

Measured with immunoSEQ multiplex PCR; TCRdb has only the in-frame clones, and not every one. The repertoire consists of 25,000 to 30,000 clones, none detected only once. These TCRs' antigens remain unknown. Sequencing was done on a sample of peripheral blood mononuclear cells. The receptors come from a human donor with common variable immunodeficiency.

A few counts support this clone. The read ends 3 residues early relative to the CDR3; the germline J gene fills the gap. This chain connects TRBV2 to TRBJ2-4, with 11 bases lining up with TRBD2. Germline V CDR1 and CDR2: SNHLY, FYNNEI. This CDR3 has 14 amino acids. V dropped 6 bases and J dropped 8; count of bases not matched to a gene: 6. The CDR3 loop reads CASRLLAGVHIQYF. The covered CDR3 bases are TGTGCCAGCAGGCTACTAGCGGGAGTTCACATT.

This clone has at least ten counts. The read comes to an end 3 residues before the CDR3 does, leaving the germline J gene to fill in the end. The V and J genes are TRBV6-2 or TRBV6-3 and TRBJ2-7; D may be TRBD2 (5 bases). Germline V gene data show CDR1 as MNHEY and CDR2 as SVGEGT. CDR3 length equals 14 residues. Trimming removed 1 base from V and 3 bases from J, with 10 bases in between. The chain's CDR3 is CASSYFDYYYEQYF. The DNA read from the CDR3 is TGTGCCAGCAGTTACTTTGACTACTACTACGAG.

This clone was detected a few times. Read coverage stops 3 residues before the CDR3 terminus; the germline J gene supplies the remainder. The genes are TRBV7-9 and TRBJ1-1, with D unclear. Germline V gene data show CDR1 as SEHNR and CDR2 as FQNEAQ (reference sequence). The CDR3 length is 13 residues. Here the CDR3 reads CASSHRASHEAFF. The CDR3 bases that were read are TGTGCCAGCAGCCACCGAGCGAGCCACGAA.

This clone was detected only a few times. The read halts 3 residues ahead of the CDR3 end, with the missing end drawn from the germline J gene. The rearrangement links TRBV5-1 to TRBJ2-2; 11 bases map to TRBD1. Trimming at V came to 3 bases and at J to 5 bases, leaving 3 bases not matched to a gene. CDR1 and CDR2 from the germline V gene are SGHRS and YFSETQ. This CDR3 comprises 15 residues. The chain's CDR3 is CASSWGTGGTGELFF. The covered CDR3 bases are TGCGCCAGCAGCTGGGGGACAGGGGGTACCGGGGAG.